One sample yielded the 23 T cell receptor beta chains listed below, sequenced in a study of blood T cell repertoires in COVID-19. Sequencing used immunoSEQ multiplex PCR; TCRdb keeps in-frame clones, though not all of them. The data contain under 200,000 clones, roughly 82% of them seen just once; the ten biggest clones take up 4% to 6.5%. Input material: PBMCs or T cells enriched from blood (not recorded which). All receptors come from a woman aged 60-70 years with acute COVID-19.

A single count supports this clone. This rearrangement joins TRBV27 to TRBJ2-2, with TRBD2 identical over 13 bases. Germline lookup yields CDR1 MNHEY and CDR2 SMNVEV (reference sequence). The CDR3 is 17 amino acids. With 5 bases clipped from V and 7 bases from J, the junction kept 10 bases outside the gene matches. CDR3 sequence reads: CASSLKRTSGGSGELFF. The CDR3 DNA follows: TGTGCCAGCAGTCTAAAAAGGACTAGCGGGGGTAGCGGGGAGCTGTTTTTT.

The chain couples TRBV19 to TRBJ1-4, with D maybe TRBD1 (5 bases). Between the trimmed V and J ends, which lost 4 bases and 8 bases, there was a span of 8 bases. The germline V gene encodes CDR1 LNHDA and CDR2 SQIVND (reference sequence). The CDR3 is 12 amino acids. The CDR3 loop reads CASSKGREKLFF. CDR3 sequence (DNA): TGTGCCAGTAGTAAGGGGAGGGAAAAACTGTTTTTT.

This chain connects TRBV7-2 to TRBJ2-4, with a weak D call TRBD1 (6 bases). CDR1 is SGHTA and CDR2 is FQGNSA in the germline V gene. The CDR3 sequence is 14 residues long. Trimming removed 4 bases at V and 2 bases at J, with 9 bases between. Written as DNA, the CDR3 is TGTGCCAGCAGCTCAACAGGGTCCAAAAACATTCAGTACTTC. Translation: CASSSTGSKNIQYF.

V is TRBV11-2 and J is TRBJ2-7; D ambiguous. Germline lookup yields CDR1 SGHAT and CDR2 FQNNGV. There are 12 residues in the CDR3. The ends were cut back, 2 bases at V and 3 bases at J, with 5 bases in the middle. The CDR3 sequence is CASSLLDYEQYV. In DNA, the CDR3 is TGTGCCAGCAGCTTACTAGACTACGAGCAGTACGTC.

The sample holds one count of this clone. The V gene is TRBV3-1 (or the pseudogene TRBV3-2), the J gene TRBJ2-5; 7 bases fit TRBD2. The CDR3 spans 16 residues. V lost 1 base to trimming and J lost 2 bases; unmatched junction nucleotides: 7. Germline values: CDR1 LGHDT, CDR2 YNNKEL (reference sequence). CDR3 in amino acids: CASSQVGEAGQETQYF. The DNA of the CDR3 is TGTGCCAGCAGCCAAGTGGGGGAAGCGGGGCAAGAGACCCAGTACTTC.

The chain employs TRBV4-3 and TRBJ2-1, with 8 bases aligning to TRBD2. Germline assignment: CDR1 LGHNA and CDR2 YSLEER. J gave up 7 bases and V 4 bases, and 15 bases lay outside the gene matches. The CDR3 is made up of 17 amino acids. CDR3 in DNA: TGCGCCAGCAGCCCCTTGACTAGCGCCACGGGATGGAATGAGCAGTTCTTC. Protein sequence: CASSPLTSATGWNEQFF.

This chain joins TRBV7-2 and TRBJ1-1; TRBD1 agrees at 10 bases. There are 14 residues in the CDR3. The J segment lost 5 bases and the V segment lost 5 bases, leaving 5 bases of the junction unmatched. CDR1 and CDR2 from the germline V gene are SGHTA and FQGNSA. CDR3 sequence (DNA): TGTGCCAGCAGCCGGACAGGGGGAGAGACTGAAGCTTTCTTT. Protein sequence: CASSRTGGETEAFF.

This sequence joins TRBV15 and TRBJ2-1; tentatively, D is TRBD2 (6 bases). V was shortened by 0 bases and J by 7 bases, with 19 bases between the two germline ends. The CDR3 covers 17 residues. Germline V gene data show CDR1 as LNHNV and CDR2 as YYDKDF (reference sequence). The CDR3 DNA reads as TGTGCCACCAGCAGAGATAGGTGGGCTAGCGAGGGGAATGAGCAGTTCTTC. It codes for CATSRDRWASEGNEQFF.

The chain employs TRBV12-3 or TRBV12-4 and TRBJ1-2, with TRBD1 as a possible D gene (5 bases). The CDR3 consists of 13 residues. V shed 3 bases and J shed 3 bases, with 8 bases lying between them. This CDR3 reads CASSFQGDYGYTF. Written as DNA, the CDR3 is TGTGCCAGCAGTTTCCAGGGTGACTATGGCTACACCTTC.

This clone was seen only once. V and J are TRBV5-1 and TRBJ2-7; tentatively, D is TRBD1 (6 bases). Trimming removed 3 bases at V and 6 bases at J, with 10 bases between. The CDR3 has 12 residues. Looked up from germline, CDR1 is SGHRS and CDR2 is YFSETQ. CDR3 nucleotides: TGCGCCAGCAGCTCGGACAGTGGCGAGCAGTACTTC. As protein: CASSSDSGEQYF.

V is TRBV19 and J is TRBJ2-2, with 11 bases fitting TRBD2. V lost 8 bases and J lost 3; bases outside the gene matches: 20. The CDR3 is made up of 20 amino acids. The germline CDR1 and CDR2 sequences are LNHDA and SQIVND (reference sequence). The CDR3 protein is CASGRGNPLAGVLDTGELFF. CDR3 sequence (DNA): TGTGCCAGTGGTAGAGGCAACCCACTAGCGGGAGTTTTAGACACCGGGGAGCTGTTTTTT.

The chain has TRBV4-1 and TRBJ2-1; TRBD2 is a possible D gene (6 bases). The V gene's germline CDR1 is MGHRA and CDR2 YSYEKL. V shed 4 bases and J shed 5 bases, with 15 bases lying between them. The CDR3 consists of 15 residues. The CDR3 bases are TGCGCCAGCAGCCCGGAGGGTGGAACTAACAATGAGCAGTTCTTC. Translation: CASSPEGGTNNEQFF.

The chain is built from TRBV5-5 and TRBJ2-1; 14 nucleotides agree with TRBD2. The V gene end was trimmed by 4 bases and the J gene end by 2 bases; junction bases not matched to a gene: 5. CDR1 and CDR2 from the germline V gene are SGHKS and YYEKEE (reference sequence). The CDR3 consists of 17 residues. CDR3 nucleotide sequence: TGTGCCAGCAGCATCGGGACTAGCGGGAGACCCTACAATGAGCAGTTCTTC. This sequence encodes CASSIGTSGRPYNEQFF.

The chain couples TRBV5-6 to TRBJ2-7; possibly TRBD1 for D (5 bases). Germline CDR1 is SGHDT and CDR2 is YYEEEE. The CDR3 length is 13 residues. Trimming left V 0 bases short and J 6 bases short, with 10 bases between. The DNA for the CDR3 is TGTGCCAGCAGCTTGGTGCCGGACACCGAGCAGTACGTC. As protein: CASSLVPDTEQYV.

This chain links TRBV15 with TRBJ2-7; 7 bases line up with TRBD1. CDR1 and CDR2 from the germline V gene are LNHNV and YYDKDF (reference sequence). This CDR3 is 17 amino acids long. V lost 3 bases, J lost 7 bases, and 18 bases stayed unmatched. The CDR3 region is CATSSVRSTGFIWEQYF. The CDR3 nucleotides read TGTGCCACCAGCAGCGTTAGGTCGACAGGGTTCATTTGGGAGCAGTACTTC.

The chain combines TRBV5-4 with TRBJ2-5, with TRBD2 as a possible D gene (6 bases). CDR3 size: 14 residues. CDR1 and CDR2 (germline): SGHNT, YYREEE (reference sequence). V was clipped by 0 bases and J by 1 base, with 7 bases between them. Here the CDR3 reads CASSLGLGQETQYF. In DNA form, the CDR3 reads TGTGCCAGCAGCTTGGGACTAGGCCAAGAGACCCAGTACTTC.

The chain links TRBV7-9 to TRBJ2-1; a weak D match, TRBD2 (5 bases). Trimming pared 3 bases from V and 7 bases from J, leaving 10 bases between. The CDR3 covers 13 residues. The germline V gene has CDR1 SEHNR and CDR2 FQNEAQ (reference sequence). CDR3 DNA sequence: TGTGCCAGCAGCTTCGCAGGCGGGAATGAGCAGTTCTTC. The encoded protein is CASSFAGGNEQFF.

The rearrangement uses TRBV6-2 or TRBV6-3 and TRBJ1-5; D not certain. Germline V CDR1 and CDR2: MNHEY, SVGEGT. V lost 4 bases and J lost 4, with 11 bases in between. This CDR3 region has 14 residues. CDR3 sequence: CASSWEVGNQPQHF. CDR3 in DNA: TGTGCCAGCAGTTGGGAGGTGGGAAATCAGCCCCAGCATTTT.

The chain carries TRBV7-9 and TRBJ2-6; D is perhaps TRBD2 (5 bases). CDR1 is SEHNR and CDR2 is FQNEAQ in the germline V gene (reference sequence). The V end was cut by 7 bases, the J end by 2 bases, with 18 bases between. The CDR3 contains 17 residues. CDR3 DNA: TGTGCCAGCAACATGATTACCCCCGGGGCTGGGGCCAACGTCCTGACTTTC. This codes for CASNMITPGAGANVLTF.

In DNA, the CDR3 is TGTGCCAGCTCACCACCGGGCCCGCGGGACTCGGATTCACCCCTCCACTTT. Its translation: CASSPPGPRDSDSPLHF. The chain joins TRBV18 to TRBJ1-6, with D possibly matching TRBD1 (5 bases). CDR3 size: 17 residues. Per germline, CDR1 KGHSH and CDR2 LQKENI. With 0 bases removed from V and 8 bases from J, the gap between germline ends came to 17 bases.

The chain uses TRBV7-6 and TRBJ1-5; 8 bases fit TRBD1. Germline V gene sequence: CDR1 SGHVS, CDR2 FNYEAQ. Trimming cost V 1 base and J 5 bases; bases outside gene matches: 4. The CDR3 has 15 residues. CDR3 nucleotide sequence: TGTGCCAGCAGCTTAGTAGCAGGGGGCGATCAGCCCCAGCATTTT. Its translation is CASSLVAGGDQPQHF.

The chain links TRBV11-2 to TRBJ1-1; no firm D call. CDR1 and CDR2 (germline): SGHAT, FQNNGV. Trimming left V 2 bases short and J 0 bases short, with 4 bases between. The CDR3 has 13 amino acids. This chain's CDR3 is CASSLSVNTEAFF. The CDR3 nucleotides are TGTGCCAGCAGCTTATCAGTGAACACTGAAGCTTTCTTT.

This clone was observed a few times. The chain carries TRBV7-2 and TRBJ1-6, with 9 bases matching TRBD1. The length of the CDR3 is 15 residues. Germline V CDR1 and CDR2: SGHTA, FQGNSA. V shed 2 bases and J 9 bases; nucleotides not matched to a gene: 5. CDR3: CASSLNRGPGSPLHF. DNA of the CDR3: TGTGCCAGCAGCTTAAACAGGGGGCCGGGTTCACCCCTCCACTTT.